Below, 17 T cell receptor beta chains from the same sample are listed, as sequenced in a study of blood T cells in healthy people across ages. Primers used in a second PCR of about 7 to 12 cycles were a sample-barcoded 5' primer and a J-beta primer mix. Each CDR3 protein gets one entry after TCRdb re-called the 5' RACE reads with MiXCR. The table includes about a million distinct CDR3 sequences, about two fifths detected once. The sequencing sample was made of blood. The receptors were gathered from a man in his late teens or twenties in good health.

The chain employs TRBV20-1 and TRBJ2-6, with no clear D. CDR1 DFQATT and CDR2 SNEGSKA come from the germline V gene (reference sequence). The CDR3 consists of 16 residues. The germline V and J ends were trimmed by 1 base and 0 bases, with 10 bases remaining between them. CDR3 nucleotides: TGCAGTGCTAGAGCACGGGCAGACTCTGGGGCCAACGTCCTGACTTTC. Translation: CSARARADSGANVLTF.

Comments on this clonotype: The conserved phenylalanine or tryptophan normally closing the CDR3 is absent here, so this likely arose from a read error. The DNA of the CDR3 is TGTGCCAGCAGTCCGTGGATTAACACAGATACGCAGTATTCT. Translated: CASSPWINTDTQYS. The V and J genes are TRBV12-3 or TRBV12-4 and TRBJ2-3; no firm D call. V gave up 5 bases and J gave up 2 bases, with 11 bases separating them. The CDR3 runs 14 residues.

This chain links TRBV12-5 with TRBJ2-3, with 11 bases fitting TRBD2. Germline V gives CDR1 LGHNT, CDR2 FRNRAP. The ends lost 3 bases at V and 2 bases at J; junction bases unmatched: 4. The CDR3 sequence is 16 residues long. The CDR3 DNA reads as TGTGCTAGTGGTTTCACACTAGCGGGGGACACAGATACGCAGTATTTT. Residues: CASGFTLAGDTDTQYF.

This clonotype was counted only a few times. This rearrangement joins TRBV7-3 to TRBJ2-3; 9 bases align to TRBD1. CDR3 size: 15 residues. The germline CDR1 and CDR2 sequences are SGHTA and FQGTGA. Unmatched junction bases numbered 7, after V lost 4 bases and J lost 5 bases. CDR3 amino acids: CASSSSGTGQDTQYF. CDR3 nucleotides: TGTGCCAGCAGCTCCTCCGGGACAGGGCAAGATACGCAGTATTTT.

This chain links TRBV5-6 with TRBJ2-5; D ambiguous. Germline V gene lookup returns CDR1 SGHDT and CDR2 YYEEEE. V was shortened by 4 bases and J by 2 bases, with 9 bases between the two germline ends. CDR3 length: 13 amino acids. CDR3 bases: TGTGCCAGCAGCCAGACTCTTCAAGAGACCCAGTACTTC. It yields the protein CASSQTLQETQYF. The full variable domain, completed using reference TRBV5-6 and TRBJ2-5, is DAGVTQSPTHLIKTRGQQVTLRCSPKSGHDTVSWYQQALGQGPQFIFQYYEEEERQRGNFPDRFSGHQFPNYSSELNVNALLLGDSALYLCASSQTLQETQYFGPGTRLLVL.

The chain combines TRBV6-1 with TRBJ2-3, with D unclear. The CDR3 sequence is 15 residues long. Per germline, CDR1 MNHNS and CDR2 SASEGT. Trimming removed 1 base at V and 0 bases at J, with 8 bases between. The CDR3 spells CASSEGPTSTDTQYF. In DNA form, the CDR3 reads TGTGCCAGCAGTGAAGGACCCACTAGCACAGATACGCAGTATTTT.

The DNA for the CDR3 is TGTGCCAGCAGTGACGGGACAGAACATAATTCACCCCTCCACTTT. It codes for CASSDGTEHNSPLHF. This rearrangement joins TRBV27 to TRBJ1-6; 7 positions agree with TRBD1. The length of the CDR3 is 15 residues. V gave up 5 bases and J gave up 5 bases; unmatched junction bases: 6. The V gene's germline CDR1 is MNHEY and CDR2 SMNVEV (reference sequence).

As for this clonotype: Because the CDR3's place on the DNA is in doubt, the DNA is left out and the CDR3 is given as listed by TCRdb. The chain employs TRBV2 and TRBJ1-2. The length of the CDR3 is 11 amino acids, counting both ends. CDR1 and CDR2 (germline): SNHLY, FYNNEI. CDR3 in amino acids: CASSSSSGYTF.

CDR3: CSANVEGFVNEQYF. CDR3 DNA: TGCAGTGCTAACGTAGAAGGTTTTGTGAATGAGCAGTACTTC. The chain employs TRBV20-1 and TRBJ2-5; no reliable D call. Germline CDR1 DFQATT, CDR2 SNEGSKA (reference sequence). The V gene lost 4 bases and the J gene lost 11 bases, with 23 bases spanning the gap. The CDR3 length is 14 residues.

The chain combines TRBV20-1 with TRBJ1-2; no clear D gene. The germline gives CDR1 DFQATT, CDR2 SNEGSKA (reference sequence). The CDR3 totals 17 residues. Trimming shortened V by 0 bases and J by 2 bases, and 19 bases separated the two germline ends. The CDR3 DNA is TGCAGTGCTAGAGATCAAGGGTCCCCCAACCTCAACTATGGCTACACCTTC. Its translation is CSARDQGSPNLNYGYTF.

The genes are TRBV12-5 and TRBJ1-1; TRBD1 matches at 9 bases. Germline V gene lookup returns CDR1 LGHNT and CDR2 FRNRAP. CDR3 length equals 16 residues. V lost 2 bases and J lost 6; bases outside the gene matches: 10. The CDR3 loop reads CASGLSPTGGMAEAFF. The DNA for the CDR3 is TGTGCTAGTGGTTTGAGCCCGACAGGGGGAATGGCTGAAGCTTTCTTT.

On this clonotype: One end of the junction fails to match germline, which may point to a read error. The chain links TRBV7-2 to TRBJ2-3; D not resolved. CDR3 length equals 14 residues. The germline V gene encodes CDR1 SGHTA and CDR2 FQGNSA. CDR3 bases: TGTGCCAGCAACTTAATCGGCGGCACAGATACGCAGTATTTT. Translating it yields CASNLIGGTDTQYF.

This clonotype has more than one count but fewer than ten. The J gene is TRBJ2-1, the V gene TRBV12-3 or TRBV12-4; 7 positions match TRBD1. Unmatched junction bases numbered 5, after V lost 1 base and J lost 8 bases. There are 14 residues in the CDR3. CDR3 residues: CASSLVLGTDEQFF. The DNA of the CDR3 is TGTGCCAGCAGTTTAGTTTTGGGGACAGATGAGCAGTTCTTC.

This clonotype was observed a single time. The chain combines TRBV10-3 with TRBJ2-2; D not resolved. The CDR3 spans 14 residues. The V end was cut by 6 bases, the J end by 0 bases, with 8 bases between. Germline CDR1 reads ENHRY; CDR2 reads SYGVKD. The CDR3 spells CAISERPNTGELFF. DNA of the CDR3: TGTGCCATCAGCGAAAGACCGAACACCGGGGAGCTGTTTTTT.

This clonotype was seen once. V and J are TRBV7-2 and TRBJ2-4, with D tentatively TRBD1 or TRBD2 (5 bases each). CDR3 length: 16 amino acids. Germline CDR1 reads SGHTA; CDR2 reads FQGNSA. Trimming stripped 1 base from V and 0 bases from J, with 10 bases between. The CDR3 region has the DNA TGTGCCAGCAGCTTAGGGGGGAACGTAGCCAAAAACATTCAGTACTTC. Translation gives CASSLGGNVAKNIQYF.

The CDR3 spells CASSQGFGLTDTQYF. The CDR3 region has the DNA TGTGCCAGCAGCCAAGGCTTTGGTCTCACAGATACGCAGTATTTT. The gene calls are TRBV4-2 and TRBJ2-3; D not certain. V lost 1 base and J 2 bases, leaving 10 bases between the germline ends. The germline CDR1 and CDR2 sequences are LGHNA and YNFKEQ. The CDR3 extends over 15 amino acids.

DNA for the CDR3: TGTGCCAGCAGGCTCAGCCGCAATGAGCAGTTCTTC. It yields the protein CASRLSRNEQFF. V is TRBV27 and J is TRBJ2-1; D uncertain. The V and J ends lost 6 bases and 6 bases respectively, with 9 bases between them. The CDR3 extends over 12 amino acids. CDR1 is MNHEY, CDR2 SMNVEV, per germline (reference sequence).